The clone carrying this T cell receptor (beta chain) was detected only a few times. The PCR employed 60 Vbeta primers together with 13 Jbeta primers. TCRdb keeps only in-frame clones here, not all; method: immunoSEQ multiplex PCR. Here the sample spans some 150,000 clones, about 75% being singletons. This entry belongs to a study of cytomegalovirus exposure and HLA in healthy donors. The source is a man between 35 and 55 years old in good health and CMV-seronegative. The specimen sequenced was PBMCs.

CDR3 coding DNA: TGTGCCAGCAGTGAGGGTCTAGCGGGCGTAGATACGCAGTATTTT. The encoded protein is CASSEGLAGVDTQYF. The chain couples TRBV2 to TRBJ2-3; 8 bases map to TRBD2. This CDR3 is built from 15 residues. V was clipped by 3 bases and J by 5 bases; unmatched bases: 7. The V gene's germline CDR1 is SNHLY and CDR2 FYNNEI.